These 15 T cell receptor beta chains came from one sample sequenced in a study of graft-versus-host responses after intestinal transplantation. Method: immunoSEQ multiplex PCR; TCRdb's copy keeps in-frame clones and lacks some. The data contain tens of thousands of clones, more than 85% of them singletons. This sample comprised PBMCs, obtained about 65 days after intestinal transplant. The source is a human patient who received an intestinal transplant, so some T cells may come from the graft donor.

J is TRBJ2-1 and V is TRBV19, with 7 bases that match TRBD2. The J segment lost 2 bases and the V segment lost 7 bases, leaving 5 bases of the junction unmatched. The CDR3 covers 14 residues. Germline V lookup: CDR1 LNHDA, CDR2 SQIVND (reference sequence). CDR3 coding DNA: TGTGCCAGTACCCCAGCGGGGCCCTACAATGAGCAGTTCTTC. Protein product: CASTPAGPYNEQFF.

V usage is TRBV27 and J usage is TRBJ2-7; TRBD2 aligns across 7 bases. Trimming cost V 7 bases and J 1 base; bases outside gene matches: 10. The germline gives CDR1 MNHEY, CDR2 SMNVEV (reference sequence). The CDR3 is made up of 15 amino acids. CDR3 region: CASTLTGRGSYEQYF. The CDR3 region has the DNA TGTGCCAGCACTCTTACGGGGAGGGGATCCTACGAGCAGTACTTC.

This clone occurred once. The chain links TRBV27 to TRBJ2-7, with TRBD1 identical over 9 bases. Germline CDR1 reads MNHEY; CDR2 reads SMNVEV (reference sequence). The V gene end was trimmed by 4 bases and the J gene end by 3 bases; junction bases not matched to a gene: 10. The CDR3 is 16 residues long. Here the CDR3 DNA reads TGTGCCAGCAGTTCTATCCCCGGGACAGGGCTCTACGAGCAGTACTTC. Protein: CASSSIPGTGLYEQYF.

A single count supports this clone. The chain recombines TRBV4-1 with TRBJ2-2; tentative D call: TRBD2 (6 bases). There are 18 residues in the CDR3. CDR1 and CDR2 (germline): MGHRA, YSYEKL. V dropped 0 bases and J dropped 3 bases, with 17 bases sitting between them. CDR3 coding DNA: TGCGCCAGCAGCCAAGAAGGAGGACCGGGACTTGACACCGGGGAGCTGTTTTTT. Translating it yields CASSQEGGPGLDTGELFF.

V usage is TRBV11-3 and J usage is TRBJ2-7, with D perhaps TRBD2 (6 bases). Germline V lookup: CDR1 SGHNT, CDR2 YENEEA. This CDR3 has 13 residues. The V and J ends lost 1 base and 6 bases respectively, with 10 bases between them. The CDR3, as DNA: TGTGCCAGCAGCTTAGTAGGAGGGAGCGAGCAGTACTTC. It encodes CASSLVGGSEQYF.

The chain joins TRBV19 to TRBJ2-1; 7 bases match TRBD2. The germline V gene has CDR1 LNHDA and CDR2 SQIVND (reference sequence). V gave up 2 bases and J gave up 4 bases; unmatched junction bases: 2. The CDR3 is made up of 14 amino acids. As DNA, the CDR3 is TGTGCCAGTAGTATAAGTAGCGGGTACAATGAGCAGTTCTTC. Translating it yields CASSISSGYNEQFF. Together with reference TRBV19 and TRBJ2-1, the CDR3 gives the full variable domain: DGGITQSPKYLFRKEGQNVTLSCEQNLNHDAMYWYRQDPGQGLRLIYYSQIVNDFQKGDIAEGYSVSREKKESFPLTVTSAQKNPTAFYLCASSISSGYNEQFFGPGTRLTVL.

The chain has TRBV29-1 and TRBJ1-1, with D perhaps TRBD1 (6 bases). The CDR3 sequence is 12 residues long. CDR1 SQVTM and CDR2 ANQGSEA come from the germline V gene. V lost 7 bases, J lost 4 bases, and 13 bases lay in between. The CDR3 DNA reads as TGCAGCGGCAAACAGGGTACCACTGAAGCTTTCTTT. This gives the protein CSGKQGTTEAFF.

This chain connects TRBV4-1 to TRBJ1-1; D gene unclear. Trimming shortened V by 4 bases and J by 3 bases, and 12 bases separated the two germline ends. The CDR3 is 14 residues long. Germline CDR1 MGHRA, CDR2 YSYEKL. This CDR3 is CASSLLLGDTEAFF. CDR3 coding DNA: TGCGCCAGCAGCCTCCTCCTTGGAGACACTGAAGCTTTCTTT.

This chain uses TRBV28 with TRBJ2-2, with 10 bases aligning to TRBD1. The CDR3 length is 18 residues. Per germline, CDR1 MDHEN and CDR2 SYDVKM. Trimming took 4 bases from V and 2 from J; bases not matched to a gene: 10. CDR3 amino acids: CASSYPPRQGANTGELFF. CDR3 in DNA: TGTGCCAGCAGTTATCCCCCCCGACAGGGGGCCAACACCGGGGAGCTGTTTTTT.

The CDR3 region is CASSPGTGYEQYF. For the CDR3, the DNA is TGTGCCAGCAGTCCCGGGACGGGGTACGAGCAGTACTTC. V usage is TRBV6-5 and J usage is TRBJ2-7, with D perhaps assigned TRBD1 or TRBD2 (5 bases each). This CDR3 is 13 amino acids long. CDR1 and CDR2 (germline): MNHEY, SVGAGI. Trimming removed 5 bases at V and 4 bases at J, with 12 bases between.

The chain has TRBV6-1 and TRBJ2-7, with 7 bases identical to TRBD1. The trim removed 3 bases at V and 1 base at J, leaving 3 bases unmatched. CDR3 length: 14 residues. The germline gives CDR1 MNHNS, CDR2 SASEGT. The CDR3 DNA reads TGTGCCAGCAGTGATCGACAGGGATCCTACGAGCAGTACTTC. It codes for CASSDRQGSYEQYF.

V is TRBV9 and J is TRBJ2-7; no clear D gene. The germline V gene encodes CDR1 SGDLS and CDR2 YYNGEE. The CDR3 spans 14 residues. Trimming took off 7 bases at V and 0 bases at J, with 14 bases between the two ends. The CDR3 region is CASAAQRSSYEQYF. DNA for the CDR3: TGTGCCAGCGCAGCTCAAAGGAGCTCCTACGAGCAGTACTTC. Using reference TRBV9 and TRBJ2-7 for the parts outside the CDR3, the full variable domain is DSGVTQTPKHLITATGQRVTLRCSPRSGDLSVYWYQQSLDQGLQFLIQYYNGEERAKGNILERFSAQQFPDLHSELNLSSLELGDSALYFCASAAQRSSYEQYFGPGTRLTVT.

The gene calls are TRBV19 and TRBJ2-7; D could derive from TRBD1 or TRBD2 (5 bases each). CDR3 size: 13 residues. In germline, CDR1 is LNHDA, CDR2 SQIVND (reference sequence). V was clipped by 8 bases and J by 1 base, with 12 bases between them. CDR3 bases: TGTGCCAGTGGGGCGGGTCTATCCTACGAGCAGTACTTC. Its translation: CASGAGLSYEQYF.

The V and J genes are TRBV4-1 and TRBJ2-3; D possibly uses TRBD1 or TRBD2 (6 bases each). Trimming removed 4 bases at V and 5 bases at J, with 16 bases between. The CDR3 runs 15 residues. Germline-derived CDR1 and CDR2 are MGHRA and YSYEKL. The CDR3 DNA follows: TGCGCCAGCAGCCTTGTGGGGGGCCCATTAGATACGCAGTATTTT. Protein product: CASSLVGGPLDTQYF.

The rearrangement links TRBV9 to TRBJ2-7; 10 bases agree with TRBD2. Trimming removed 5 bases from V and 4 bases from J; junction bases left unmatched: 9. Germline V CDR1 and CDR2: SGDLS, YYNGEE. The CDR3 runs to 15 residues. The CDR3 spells CASSLNSGGFYEQYF. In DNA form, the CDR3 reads TGTGCCAGCAGTCTAAATAGCGGGGGGTTTTACGAGCAGTACTTC.